This entry lists 22 T cell receptor delta chains sequenced from one sample in a study of gamma delta lymphoproliferative disorders and STAT genes. With CATT, TCRdb re-called clones from the multiplex PCR reads. The profile covers 3,300 or so delta-chain clones, with approximately 1.2% appearing a single time and just under 20% taken by the ten largest. Sequencing used genomic DNA taken from PBMCs of patients and controls. The sample was blood. The source of these receptors is a human donor in good health.

A word on this clone: TCRdb lists the protein of a much larger clone for this DNA, which differs at residue 11, so this is likely a read error; the protein given here is translated from the DNA itself. The rearrangement uses TRDV2 and TRDJ1; 12 nucleotides line up with TRDD3. Germline V CDR1 and CDR2: GEAIGNYY, EKD. The CDR3 has 16 residues. With 3 bases clipped from V and 4 bases from J, the junction kept 8 bases outside the gene matches. CDR3 in DNA: TGTGCCTGTGACGCTTTACTGGGGGATACCATCGATAAACTCATCTTT. Translation: CACDALLGDTIDKLIF.

This clone showed up just a few times. A far bigger clonotype differs at one base, so this is likely a read error. No DNA is shown, since the ends of the CDR3 on it are uncertain; the CDR3 is the one TCRdb lists. Other DNA sequences of this sample code for an identical CDR3. This sequence joins TRAV29/DV5 and TRDJ1; the D call of TRDD3 is as the table states it, not checked on the DNA. Germline loops: CDR1 NSMFDY, CDR2 ISSIKDK. From its first to its last residue, the CDR3 has 29 amino acids. CDR3 protein: CSVLLCSKSYPFLLLGDRYDIRYTDKLIF.

This clone was seen more than once but under ten times. The mismatch at residue 6 between this DNA's translation and the TCRdb protein of a much larger clone likely reflects a read error; the protein shown is translated from the DNA. The V and J genes are TRDV2 and TRDJ1; 8 bases fit TRDD3. Looked up from germline, CDR1 is GEAIGNYY and CDR2 is EKD. The CDR3 runs to 15 residues. V shed 4 bases and J 5 bases; nucleotides not matched to a gene: 11. CDR3 nucleotide sequence: TGTGCCTGTGAGCTGACGGGGGATAGAGCTGATAAACTCATCTTT. Translating it yields CACELTGDRADKLIF.

Note on this clone: This likely reflects a read error, since a far larger clone is one base away. This sequence joins TRDV2 and TRDJ1, with 12 bases matching TRDD3. The CDR3 extends over 20 amino acids. V was clipped by 3 bases and J by 2 bases; unmatched bases: 18. Germline CDR1 GEAIGNYY, CDR2 EKD. CDR3 nucleotide sequence: TGTGCCTGTGACCCGCTGCCACTTTCTGGGGGATACGACGAGACCGATAAACTCATCTTT. Residues: CACDPLPLSGGYDETDKLIF.

This clone was seen a handful of times. A read error likely explains why the TCRdb protein, taken from a much larger clone, differs from this DNA's translation at residue 8; the protein shown is translated from the DNA. The chain uses TRDV2 and TRDJ1; 8 positions match TRDD3. Germline lookup yields CDR1 GEAIGNYY and CDR2 EKD. The V gene end was trimmed by 3 bases and the J gene end by 0 bases; junction bases not matched to a gene: 8. The CDR3 is 16 residues long. CDR3 sequence: CACDPLGAPYTDKLIF. The CDR3 nucleotides are TGTGCCTGTGACCCACTGGGGGCTCCGTACACCGATAAACTCATCTTT.

This clone was detected only a few times. It is likely a read error: a sequence one base away is far more abundant. Other DNA sequences in the sample encode the same CDR3. This rearrangement joins TRDV2 to TRDJ3; D may be TRDD3 (6 bases). The CDR3 extends over 17 amino acids. The germline V and J ends were trimmed by 0 bases and 4 bases, with 12 bases remaining between them. The germline gives CDR1 GEAIGNYY, CDR2 EKD. The CDR3 region is CACDTVLGVWDTRQMFF. CDR3 nucleotide sequence: TGTGCCTGTGACACCGTACTGGGAGTATGGGACACCCGACAGATGTTTTTC.

This clone has more than one count but fewer than ten. TCRdb shows a much larger clone's protein in place of this DNA's translation, and the two differ at residue 8, likely through a read error; the protein shown is translated from the DNA. The chain joins TRDV2 to TRDJ1; 9 bases match TRDD3. This CDR3 is 16 amino acids long. Per the germline V gene, CDR1 is GEAIGNYY and CDR2 is EKD. Trimming took 4 bases from V and 8 from J; bases not matched to a gene: 16. The CDR3: CACDRVGRGYASKLIF. The DNA of the CDR3 is TGTGCCTGTGATCGTGTCGGTAGGGGATACGCGTCAAAACTCATCTTT.

This clone has only a few counts. A far larger clone is one nucleotide away, so this likely arose from a read error. Other DNA variants within this sample encode the same CDR3. V gene TRDV2 combines with J gene TRDJ1, with no clear D. Germline loops: CDR1 GEAIGNYY, CDR2 EKD. The CDR3 is 17 residues long. The CDR3 nucleotides read TGTGCCTGCGACACCCTTACTTTTAGAATCAACACCGATAAACTCATCTTT. Translating gives CACDTLTFRINTDKLIF.

Within the sample, this clone is large. Distinct nucleotide sequences in the sample also encode this CDR3. The V call is TRDV2, the J call TRDJ1; 11 nucleotides align to TRDD3. The CDR3 loop spans 21 amino acids. J was trimmed by 3 bases and V by 0 bases; bases with no gene match: 20. Germline CDR1 and CDR2: GEAIGNYY and EKD. In nucleotides, the CDR3 is TGTGCCTGTGACACCGTCTCGACGGACAGGGTTTACTGGGGGATATCCGATAAACTCATCTTT. Translating it yields CACDTVSTDRVYWGISDKLIF.

On this clone itself: This likely came from a read error, as a far larger clone is one base away. This chain connects TRDV2 to TRDJ1; tentatively, D is TRDD3 (6 bases). Germline CDR1 and CDR2: GEAIGNYY and EKD. The CDR3 is made up of 16 amino acids. The germline V and J ends were trimmed by 3 bases and 1 base, with 17 bases remaining between them. The CDR3 protein is CACDPLGKRGTDKLIF. The CDR3 nucleotides are TGTGCCTGTGACCCTCTGGGGAAAAGGGGCACCGATAAACTCATCTTT.

About this clone itself: TCRdb records a much larger clone's protein for this DNA, with a difference at residue 8 that likely arises from a read error; the protein given is the translation of the DNA. The chain uses TRDV2 and TRDJ1; TRDD3 might be the D (5 bases). Deletions cut 3 bases from V and 0 bases from J, with 10 bases between. CDR3 length equals 14 residues. Germline V gene sequence: CDR1 GEAIGNYY, CDR2 EKD. In DNA form, the CDR3 reads TGTGCCTGTGACCCTGCTGGGCACACCGATAAACTCATCTTT. Its translation is CACDPAGHTDKLIF.

This clone was counted a few times. TCRdb attributes to this sequence the protein of a much larger clone, which differs from the DNA translation at residue 13; a read error is likely, and the protein displayed is translated from the DNA. The chain has TRDV2 and TRDJ1, with TRDD3 matching 7 bases. CDR3 size: 15 residues. CDR1 GEAIGNYY and CDR2 EKD come from the germline V gene. This chain's CDR3 is CACDLLMGDTDKFIF. As DNA, the CDR3 is TGTGCCTGTGACCTACTCATGGGGGACACCGATAAATTCATCTTT.

Concerning this clone itself: This probably arose from a read error, given a far larger clone one base away. This specimen includes other DNA sequences encoding the same CDR3. The J gene is TRDJ1, the V gene TRDV2; the D gene is possibly TRDD3 (5 bases). Germline loops: CDR1 GEAIGNYY, CDR2 EKD. V was clipped by 3 bases and J by 3 bases, with 22 bases between them. This CDR3 spans 17 amino acids. The CDR3 nucleotides read TGTGCCTGTGACGCGTTACATCTGACTGGAGGCCCCGATAAACTCATCTTT. Amino acid sequence: CACDALHLTGGPDKLIF.

This clone is categorized as medium-sized. Within the sample, other DNA sequences also encode this same CDR3. The chain employs TRDV1 and TRDJ1; 13 nucleotides line up with TRDD3. CDR1 is TSWWSYY and CDR2 is QGS in the germline V gene. J gave up 5 bases and V 0 bases, and 27 bases lay outside the gene matches. The CDR3 is made up of 24 amino acids. CDR3 nucleotides: TGTGCTCTTGGGGAACTCCCTATTTCCTACAGGCTTAGTAGTACTGGGGGATACGGGGATAAACTCATCTTT. As protein: CALGELPISYRLSSTGGYGDKLIF.

A few counts support this clone. This likely reflects a read error, since a far larger clone is one base away. Other DNA sequences in the same sample also yield this CDR3. The chain couples TRDV2 to TRDJ1, with 7 bases fitting TRDD3. Germline loops: CDR1 GEAIGNYY, CDR2 EKD. The CDR3 is 14 amino acids. The CDR3 bases are TGTGCCTGTGACACCGTCGGGGGATCCGATAAGCTCATCTTT. This encodes CACDTVGGSDKLIF.

On this clone: It is likely a read error: a sequence one base away is far more abundant. The sample carries other DNA sequences with the same CDR3. This rearrangement joins TRDV2 to TRDJ1; D is perhaps TRDD3 (5 bases). The V gene's germline CDR1 is GEAIGNYY and CDR2 EKD. The CDR3 loop spans 14 amino acids. The CDR3 nucleotides read TGTGCCTGTGACACCCTGGGCGTCACCGATAAGCTCATCTTT. Its protein product is CACDTLGVTDKLIF.

In its sample, this clone was seen a few times. The CDR3 nucleotides are TGTGCCTCCCTACGGCTGGGGGACAATTCCTGGGACACCCGACAGATGTTTTTC. This gives the protein CASLRLGDNSWDTRQMFF. Although no V gene was called, TRDJ3 is the J gene; TRDD3, the table's D call, was not compared with the DNA. This CDR3 comprises 18 residues.

By proportion, this clone is large. This same CDR3 is encoded by further DNA sequences in the sample. V gene TRDV1 combines with J gene TRDJ1; 9 nucleotides line up with TRDD3. J lost 0 bases, V lost 0 bases, and 11 bases had no gene match. Germline CDR1 is TSWWSYY and CDR2 is QGS. This CDR3 has 19 residues. The CDR3 nucleotides are TGTGCTCTTGGGGAACTACGTCTGGGGGATTACTATTACACCGATAAACTCATCTTT. This codes for CALGELRLGDYYYTDKLIF.

Notes on this clone: The protein held in TCRdb is that of a much larger clone and does not match this DNA's translation at residue 5, likely because of a read error; the protein shown is translated from the DNA. V gene TRDV2 combines with J gene TRDJ1; 8 nucleotides align to TRDD3. CDR1 and CDR2 from the germline V gene are GEAIGNYY and EKD. There are 15 residues in the CDR3. The trim removed 2 bases at V and 0 bases at J, leaving 4 bases unmatched. CDR3 in amino acids: CACDSVGGYTDKLIF. The CDR3 DNA follows: TGTGCCTGTGACAGCGTTGGGGGATACACCGATAAACTCATCTTT.

Points on this clone: TCRdb lists the protein of a much larger clone for this DNA, which differs at residue 15, so this is likely a read error; the protein given here is translated from the DNA itself. The rearrangement links TRDV2 to TRDJ3; TRDD3 agrees at 7 bases. The germline V gene encodes CDR1 GEAIGNYY and CDR2 EKD. The length of the CDR3 is 20 residues. The CDR3 spells CACDTAGGDTSSWDARQMFF. CDR3 DNA sequence: TGTGCCTGTGACACCGCTGGGGGGGACACCAGCTCCTGGGACGCCCGACAGATGTTTTTC.

In regard to this clone: The amino acid sequence in TCRdb belongs to a much larger clone and departs from this DNA's translation at residue 3, likely a sequencing read error; the sequence shown is translated from the DNA. The chain recombines TRDV2 with TRDJ3, with a possible D match to TRDD3 (6 bases). Germline lookup yields CDR1 GEAIGNYY and CDR2 EKD. CDR3 size: 18 residues. CDR3 protein: CAYDTLGGSSWDTRQMFF. The CDR3 DNA reads as TGTGCCTATGACACCCTTGGGGGCAGCTCCTGGGACACCCGACAGATGTTTTTC.

This clone was counted between two and nine times. The protein TCRdb gives is from a much larger clone and does not agree with this DNA's translation at residue 6, likely a read error; the protein shown here comes from the DNA. The chain joins TRDV2 to TRDJ1, with 8 positions matching TRDD3. J gave up 4 bases and V 1 base, and 16 bases lay outside the gene matches. The CDR3 consists of 18 residues. From germline, CDR1 is GEAIGNYY and CDR2 EKD. The CDR3 DNA sequence: TGTGCCTGTGACACGGCTGCCTTGGGGATACTTTCTGACGATAAACTCATCTTT. This translates into CACDTAALGILSDDKLIF.